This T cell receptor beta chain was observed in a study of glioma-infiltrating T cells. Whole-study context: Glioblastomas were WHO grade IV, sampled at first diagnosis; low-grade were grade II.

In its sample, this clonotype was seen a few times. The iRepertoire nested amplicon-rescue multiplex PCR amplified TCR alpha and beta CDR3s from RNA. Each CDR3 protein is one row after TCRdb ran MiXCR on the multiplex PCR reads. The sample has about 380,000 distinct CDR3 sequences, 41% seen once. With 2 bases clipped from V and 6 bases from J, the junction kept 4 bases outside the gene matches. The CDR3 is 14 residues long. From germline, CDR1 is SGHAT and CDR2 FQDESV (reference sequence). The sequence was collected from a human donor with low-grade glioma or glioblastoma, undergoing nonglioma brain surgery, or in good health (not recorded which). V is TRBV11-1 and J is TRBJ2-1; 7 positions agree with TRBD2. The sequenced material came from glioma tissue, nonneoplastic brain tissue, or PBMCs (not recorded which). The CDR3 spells CASSLTGRSNEQFF. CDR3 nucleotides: TGTGCCAGCAGCTTAACCGGGAGGTCCAATGAGCAGTTCTTC.